The source of this TCR beta chain is a study of CXCR3-negative and CXCR3-positive naive CD8 T cells. Sorting was done in triplicate for each CD8+ T cell subset (approximately 300,000 cells each). A CD45RO-CCR7+CD27+CD95- phenotype identified naive CD8+ T cells. UMI-labeled TRB cDNA libraries were prepared by 5' RACE. TCRdb reanalyzed the 5' RACE reads, giving one entry per CDR3 protein sequence and no DNA. The table counts 130,000 to 150,000 distinct CDR3 sequences; under 0.35% lies in the top ten. General observations from the study: Greater hydrophobicity was found in TRB CDR3s of CXCR3-positive naive cells than of CXCR3-negative naive cells. Both naive subsets, CXCR3-negative and CXCR3-positive, displayed similar TRBV-TRBJ usage, unlike memory cells. Memory CD8+ T cell repertoires were far less diverse than both naive subsets.

Germline loops: CDR1 SEHNR, CDR2 FQNEAQ (reference sequence). This CDR3 has 14 residues. In the case of this clonotype: Its antigen remains unidentified.

The gene calls are TRBV7-9 and TRBJ2-7; TCRdb outputs TRBD1, but without DNA this stays unchecked. The receptor was derived from a human donor in good health. Some clones in this sample may be carry-over from other donors' samples. The sequencing sample was made of naive CXCR3+ CD8+ T cells from blood. The sample's subset: CD45RO-CCR7+CD27+CD95- naive CD8+ T cells expressing CXCR3 (TNR3+). The CDR3 loop reads CASSLDPQGDEQYF. Drawing the rest from reference TRBV7-9 and TRBJ2-7, the complete variable domain is DTGVSQNPRHKITKRGQNVTFRCDPISEHNRLYWYRQTLGQGPEFLTYFQNEAQLEKSRLLSDRFSAERPKGSFSTLEIQRTEQGDSAMYLCASSLDPQGDEQYFGPGTRLTVT.